The present TCR beta chain was sequenced within a study of blood T cell repertoires in COVID-19. Study at large: COVID-19 samples, acute and convalescent, were from the United States, Italy and Spain.

Generated by immunoSEQ multiplex PCR, the TCRdb table keeps only in-frame clones and is missing some. The table shows approximately 200,000 clones, with 80% to 90% occurring only once. Trimming took 0 bases from V and 10 from J; bases not matched to a gene: 11. The CDR3 runs to 16 residues. Germline V lookup: CDR1 SGHRS, CDR2 YFSETQ. V usage is TRBV5-1 and J usage is TRBJ1-1; 11 bases are shared with TRBD1. Sequencing input: peripheral blood. The receptor's source is a woman aged 80 or older with acute or convalescent COVID-19. CDR3 DNA sequence: TGCGCCAGCAGCTTGGCCGGTGAAGGGACAGGGGGAAGAGCTTTCTTT. It translates to CASSLAGEGTGGRAFF.